The entry that follows covers one T cell receptor beta chain sequence. The antigen is undetermined. This record belongs to a study of vaccination effects on CD4 cells after COVID-19. Background on the study: A few convalescent patients underwent early and late post-vaccination sampling. The median interval between the second dose and post-vaccine sampling was 72 days.

The germline gives CDR1 SGDLS, CDR2 YYNGEE. This CDR3 spans 13 amino acids. V shed 0 bases and J shed 5 bases, with 9 bases lying between them. Antigen-specific CD4+ T cells were expanded with viral peptide pools in the ViraFEST assay before sequencing. Having been cultured for less than 12 days, the cells underwent CD4+ T cell isolation. This individual contracted SARS-CoV-2 between March and December 2020, as verified by PCR. Participants were given two doses of BNT162b2 or mRNA-1273 vaccine. The authors exchanged half the medium for IL-2 medium on days 3 and 7. This table comes from immunoSEQ multiplex PCR, and its TCRdb copy is limited to in-frame clones, with some not included. This table holds 11,000 to 15,000 clones, 60% to 85% found once.

This chain connects TRBV9 to TRBJ2-7; D perhaps matches TRBD1 (5 bases). The input for sequencing was CD4+ T cells from PBMCs cultured with SARS-CoV-2 spike peptides, taken after COVID-19 vaccination. The source of this sequence is a human donor who had a prior SARS-CoV-2 infection. CDR3 loop: CASSVETAHEQYF. CDR3 coding DNA: TGTGCCAGCAGCGTAGAGACAGCCCACGAGCAGTACTTC.